The 8 T cell receptor beta chains below come from one sample, sequenced in a study of tumor-infiltrating lymphocytes in primary liver carcinoma. Starting material for RNA and DNA co-extraction consisted of roughly 17-31 mg of unsorted bulk tissue. The researchers produced TCR beta cDNA from around 500 ng total RNA with a constant-region primer. Three nested multiplex PCR rounds of slightly modified ARM-PCR generated TCR beta libraries. Investigators reported that the first two PCR rounds, at around 9 cycles each, used TRBV1-TRBV30 forward primers with a C-beta reverse primer. In TCRdb, the multiplex PCR reads were re-called with MiXCR into one record per CDR3 protein. The sample contains roughly 30,000 distinct CDR3 sequences, roughly 78% of which appear only once. Sequencing input: liver tumor tissue from sampling region 3. The subset is: tumor region T3, left-lateral pole. These receptors were obtained from a woman in her 30s with primary liver carcinoma and hepatitis B virus infection.

As for this clonotype: Possible read error: a much larger clone is one base away. The rearrangement joins TRBV11-2 to TRBJ2-3; 7 nucleotides line up with TRBD2. CDR1 and CDR2 from the germline V gene are SGHAT and FQNNGV. The J segment lost 14 bases and the V segment lost 3 bases, leaving 17 bases of the junction unmatched. The CDR3 is 15 amino acids. This CDR3 is CASSFGLGRTDMLYF. The CDR3 nucleotides read TGTGCCAGCAGCTTCGGACTAGGACGCACAGATATGCTGTATTTT.

Details on this clonotype: The CDR3 does not close with the conserved phenylalanine or tryptophan, likely indicating a read error. The chain couples TRBV5-6 to TRBJ1-2; no clear D. Germline V CDR1 and CDR2: SGHDT, YYEEEE. The CDR3 extends over 13 amino acids. The chain's CDR3 is CASSLRKNYDYTI. DNA of the CDR3: TGTGCCAGCAGCCTTCGCAAGAACTATGACTACACCATC.

Turning to this clonotype: This sequence may be a read error, since a much larger clone differs from it by one base. The gene calls are TRBV6-1 and TRBJ2-7, with D perhaps matching TRBD2 (5 bases). The CDR3 totals 16 residues. Germline V gene data show CDR1 as MNHNS and CDR2 as SASEGT. CDR3 coding DNA: TGTGCCAACAGTGAACGATCGGCGGGCCCTACCTACGAGCAGTACTTC. This sequence encodes CANSERSAGPTYEQYF.

Regarding this clonotype: One end of the junction varies from germline; a read error may be responsible. V gene TRBV11-2 combines with J gene TRBJ2-3, with D tentatively TRBD1 (7 bases). The CDR3 is made up of 16 amino acids. CDR1 is SGHAT and CDR2 is FQNNGV in the germline V gene. This CDR3 is CTSSRTRQGRGDTQYF. CDR3 in DNA: TGTACTAGCAGCCGGACACGACAGGGAAGGGGAGATACGCAGTATTTC.

This clonotype was counted only a few times. Relative to the germline gene, one junction end is altered; a read error may explain this. This chain links TRBV4-3 with TRBJ2-2; 11 bases are a match to TRBD2. Germline assignment: CDR1 LGHNA and CDR2 YSLEER. The length of the CDR3 is 19 residues. The CDR3 loop reads CASSVLAGGPRSNTEELFF. The DNA for the CDR3 is TGCGCCAGCAGCGTATTAGCGGGAGGGCCCCGTTCGAATACCGAGGAGCTGTTTTTT.

The V call is TRBV29-1, the J call TRBJ2-2; D is ambiguous. This CDR3 contains 12 residues. Per germline, CDR1 SQVTM and CDR2 ANQGSEA. V was shortened by 8 bases and J by 5 bases, with 12 bases between the two germline ends. DNA of the CDR3: TGCAGCACCGTACGATGGACCGGGGAGCTGTTTTTT. This codes for CSTVRWTGELFF.

In regard to this clonotype: The CDR3 carries no conserved terminal phenylalanine or tryptophan, so it likely arises from a read error. The DNA is omitted, as the CDR3 cannot be located on it reliably, and the CDR3 follows TCRdb's listing. This chain uses TRBV11-2 with TRBJ2-1; TRBD2, the table's D call, was not compared with the DNA. The CDR3 adds up to 14 amino acids, both ends counted. Per germline, CDR1 SGHAT and CDR2 FQNNGV. The chain's CDR3 is CVSSPDSRYREQSY.

A word on this clonotype: An end of the junction does not agree with germline; a read error may underlie this. The rearrangement links TRBV29-1 to TRBJ1-1, with D possibly being TRBD1 (6 bases). The CDR3 has 13 amino acids. From germline, CDR1 is SQVTM and CDR2 ANQGSEA. In nucleotides, the CDR3 is TGCAGCCACACCCGGACAGCGAACACTGATGCTTTCTTC. Residues: CSHTRTANTDAFF.